Listed below are T cell receptor beta chains from one sample, sequenced in a study of blood T cells in healthy people across ages. From the 5' RACE reads, TCRdb called clonotypes with MiXCR, one entry per CDR3 protein. The data show 700,000 or so distinct CDR3 sequences, roughly two fifths seen once. Sequences were obtained from blood. The receptors stem from a man aged 80 or over in good health. Each CDR3 is given with its conserved first and last residue. D genes are given only for firm matches. Where a row states a size, it is once, few, many or the class of an expanded clone; other rows omit it.

j_gene,abundance,d_gene,v_gene,CDR3nt,CDR3aa
TRBJ1-1,-,-,TRBV20-1,TGCAGTGCTAGGATTAAGGGTATTCCGAACACTGAAGCTTTCTTT,CSARIKGIPNTEAFF
TRBJ2-7,few,-,TRBV20-1,TGCAGTGCTAGAGAGGCGGGGAGCTCCTACAATGAGCAGTACTTC,CSAREAGSSYNEQYF
TRBJ2-7,few,-,TRBV20-1,TGCAGTGCTAGAGTTGGTTCCTCCTACGAGCAGTACTTC,CSARVGSSYEQYF
TRBJ1-5,-,-,TRBV24-1,TGTGCCACCAGTGATGGAGGGGTAAAAAGCAATCAGCCCCAGCATTTT,CATSDGGVKSNQPQHF
TRBJ2-1,few,-,TRBV20-1,TGCAGTGCTAGGAAGGCAGCAGGGGCCTACAATGAGCAGTTCTTC,CSARKAAGAYNEQFF
TRBJ2-5,-,-,TRBV15,TGTGCCACCAGCAGAGATCCGGGCCAAGAGACCCAGTACTTC,CATSRDPGQETQYF
TRBJ2-7,-,TRBD1,TRBV6-1,TGTGCCAGCGAACGGGACAGGACTTTCGAGCAGTACTTC,CASERDRTFEQYF
TRBJ2-1,-,TRBD2,TRBV29-1,TGCAGCGCCCTAGCGGAAGGCTACAATGAGCAGTTCTTC,CSALAEGYNEQFF
TRBJ2-2,-,TRBD1,TRBV7-2,TGTGCCAGCAGCTCTCAGGGGGCACAACTCGGGGAGCTGTTTTTT,CASSSQGAQLGELFF
TRBJ2-7,-,-,TRBV11-2,TGTGCCAGCAGCTTATCGGGGGGCTACAATGAGCAGTACTTC,CASSLSGGYNEQYF
TRBJ2-5,-,-,TRBV7-9,TGTGCCAGCAGCTTAGTAGGTAGTTGGGGTTCGGAGACCCAGTACTTC,CASSLVGSWGSETQYF
TRBJ1-5,-,-,TRBV7-2,TGTGTCAGCAGCCCAAACAGGGCTAATCAGCCCCAGCATTTT,CVSSPNRANQPQHF
TRBJ1-5,-,-,TRBV20-1,TGCAGTGCTTTATGGGACGTGAATCAGCCCCAGCATTTT,CSALWDVNQPQHF
TRBJ2-1,-,TRBD2,TRBV6-5,TGTGCCAGCAGAAGGGACTACCAGCAGTTCTTC,CASRRDYQQFF
TRBJ2-7,-,-,TRBV13,TGTGCCAGCGGCCGATCACAGAACTACGAGCAGTACTTC,CASGRSQNYEQYF
TRBJ2-3,-,-,TRBV2,TGTGCCAGCAGTGAAGCGCAGGGTGGGACGCAGTATTTT,CASSEAQGGTQYF
TRBJ2-1,-,-,TRBV5-1,TGCGCCAGCAGCTCAGGGGGGTCTAACAATGAGCAGTTCTTC,CASSSGGSNNEQFF
TRBJ2-1,-,TRBD2,TRBV6-5,TGTGCCAGCAGTTACTCGGAGGCGGGAGCGGTTTACAATGAGCAGTTCTTC,CASSYSEAGAVYNEQFF
TRBJ2-3,-,-,TRBV6-4,TGTGCCAGCAGTGACGAACGGGGCAGGATAACAGATACGCAGTATTTT,CASSDERGRITDTQYF
TRBJ1-6,-,TRBD1,TRBV2,TGTGCCAGCAGCGAGACACCGGGACAGTATTCACCCCTCCACTTT,CASSETPGQYSPLHF
TRBJ1-2,-,-,TRBV28,TGTGCCACCGCGATGATACAATATGGCTACACCTTC,CATAMIQYGYTF
TRBJ2-3,few,TRBD1,TRBV20-1,TGCAGTGCGCCTGACAGGGGAGGCACAGATACGCAGTATTTT,CSAPDRGGTDTQYF
TRBJ2-1,-,-,TRBV7-6,TGTGCCAGCAGCGGGGCTGGCGGGGGCGCGACCTACAATGAGCAGTTCTTC,CASSGAGGGATYNEQFF
TRBJ2-5,-,TRBD2,TRBV7-2,TGTGCCAGCAGCTTATCATTGGGGGCTAGCGGGCAAGAGACCCAGTACTTC,CASSLSLGASGQETQYF
TRBJ2-7,-,TRBD1,TRBV12-3/TRBV12-4,TGTGCCAGCAGTTTCGGACAGGGATTCGAGCAGTACTTC,CASSFGQGFEQYF
TRBJ2-4,-,-,TRBV27,TGTGCCAGCAGTTCATTGGGGACATTATACGAGCTGTACTTC,CASSSLGTLYELYF
TRBJ2-3,-,TRBD2,TRBV7-2,TGTGCCAGCAGGGCCCAGCGGGAGGGTAAGAATACGCAGTATTTT,CASRAQREGKNTQYF
TRBJ2-7,-,-,TRBV7-9,TGTGCCAGCAGCTTCACGGGAGACTACGAGCAGTACTTC,CASSFTGDYEQYF
TRBJ1-2,-,-,TRBV6-5,TGTGCCAGCAGTTACTCTCGTGGCAGCCCCTATGGCTACACCTTC,CASSYSRGSPYGYTF
TRBJ2-5,few,TRBD1,TRBV20-1,TGCAGTGCTTGGACAGGGGGCAGAGAGACCCAGTACTTC,CSAWTGGRETQYF
TRBJ2-3,once,-,TRBV7-2,TGTGCCAGCAGCTTAGCGTTAACACATACGGGGGATACGCAGTATTTT,CASSLALTHTGDTQYF
TRBJ2-1,-,-,TRBV7-8,TGTGCCAGCAGCTTAGCGCCCCCCTACAATGAGCAGTTCTTC,CASSLAPPYNEQFF
TRBJ2-2,-,-,TRBV20-1,TGCAGTGCTCTTTTGGGGAGGGGGAGCGGGGAGCTGTTTTTT,CSALLGRGSGELFF
TRBJ2-5,-,-,TRBV19,TGTGCCAGTAGTATGGAGGGGATACAGACCCAGTACTTC,CASSMEGIQTQYF
TRBJ2-1,few,-,TRBV6-2/TRBV6-3,TGTGCCAGCAGTTGGGATGGGAGTGAGCAGTTCTTC,CASSWDGSEQFF
TRBJ2-1,-,TRBD2,TRBV18,TGTGCCAGCTCACCACCGGGCCGAGCGGGGGTAGAGACCCAGTTCTTC,CASSPPGRAGVETQFF
TRBJ2-7,few,TRBD1,TRBV5-1,TGCGCCAGCAGCCAGGGGACAGACTACGAGCAGTACTTC,CASSQGTDYEQYF
TRBJ2-7,once,TRBD1,TRBV27,TGTGCCAGCAGTTTCGGGACAGGAAAGTACGAGCAGTACTTC,CASSFGTGKYEQYF
TRBJ2-7,many,-,TRBV10-3,TGTGCCATCGGGTCTAGGAACGAGCAGTACTTC,CAIGSRNEQYF
TRBJ1-2,-,-,TRBV20-1,TGCAGTGCTCCCAGGGGAAATAACTACACCTTC,CSAPRGNNYTF
TRBJ1-2,-,-,TRBV19,TGTGCCAGTAGTATTAGGCCCGCTAACTATGGCTACACCTTC,CASSIRPANYGYTF
TRBJ2-6,-,-,TRBV6-5,TGTGCCAGCAGTTATTTATCGGGTGGGGGGCTGGGGGCCAACGTCCTGACTTTC,CASSYLSGGGLGANVLTF
TRBJ2-1,-,-,TRBV12-3/TRBV12-4,TGTGCCAGCAGTTCGGCCCAGTACAATGAGCAGTTCTTC,CASSSAQYNEQFF
TRBJ2-7,-,-,TRBV11-2,TGTGCCAGCAGCCGTTCCAGGGGTCACGAGCAGTACTTC,CASSRSRGHEQYF
TRBJ2-1,-,TRBD2,TRBV20-1,TGCAGTGCTAGATTAGCGGGAGCGGTAGGGAATGAGCAGTTCTTC,CSARLAGAVGNEQFF
TRBJ2-1,-,TRBD1,TRBV5-1,TGCGCCAGCAGCCGGGACAGATCCTACAATGAGCAGTTCTTC,CASSRDRSYNEQFF